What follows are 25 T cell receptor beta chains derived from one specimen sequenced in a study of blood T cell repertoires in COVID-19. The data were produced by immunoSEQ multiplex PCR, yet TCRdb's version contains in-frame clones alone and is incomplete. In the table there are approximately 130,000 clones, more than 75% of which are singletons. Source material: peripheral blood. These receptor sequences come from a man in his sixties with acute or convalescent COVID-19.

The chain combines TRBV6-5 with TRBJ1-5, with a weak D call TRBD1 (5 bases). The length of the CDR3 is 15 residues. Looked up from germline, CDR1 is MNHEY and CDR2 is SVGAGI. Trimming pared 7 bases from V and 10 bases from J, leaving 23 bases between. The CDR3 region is CASTSRGRGSGPQHF. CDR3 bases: TGTGCCAGCACCAGTAGGGGTCGGGGGTCCGGACCCCAGCATTTT.

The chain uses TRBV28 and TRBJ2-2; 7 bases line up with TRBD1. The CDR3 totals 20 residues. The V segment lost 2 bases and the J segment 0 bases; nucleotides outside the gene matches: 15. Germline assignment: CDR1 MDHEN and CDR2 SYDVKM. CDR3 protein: CASSLVFSGYGTANTGELFF. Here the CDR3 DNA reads TGTGCCAGCAGTTTAGTCTTTTCCGGGTACGGGACAGCGAACACCGGGGAGCTGTTTTTT.

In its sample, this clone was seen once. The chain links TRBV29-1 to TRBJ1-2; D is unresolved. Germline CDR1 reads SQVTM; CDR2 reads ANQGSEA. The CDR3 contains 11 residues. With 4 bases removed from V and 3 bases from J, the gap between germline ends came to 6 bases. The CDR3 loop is CSVGTDYGYTF. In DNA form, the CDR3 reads TGCAGCGTTGGGACTGACTATGGCTACACCTTC.

CDR3 in DNA: TGTGCCAGCAGCTTAGCCCCCCGACAGGGGGCCGAGTCCGGGGAGCTGTTTTTT. This translates into CASSLAPRQGAESGELFF. The V gene is TRBV7-6, the J gene TRBJ2-2; 10 bases align to TRBD1. There are 18 residues in the CDR3. Germline V gene sequence: CDR1 SGHVS, CDR2 FNYEAQ. V lost 0 bases, J lost 6 bases, and 10 bases stayed unmatched.

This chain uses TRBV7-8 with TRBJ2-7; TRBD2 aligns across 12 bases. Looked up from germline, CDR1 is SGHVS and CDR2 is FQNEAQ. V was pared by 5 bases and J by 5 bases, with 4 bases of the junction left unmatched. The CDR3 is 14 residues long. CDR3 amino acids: CASSTRTSGNEQYF. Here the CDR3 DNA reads TGTGCCAGCAGCACCCGGACTAGCGGGAACGAGCAGTACTTC.

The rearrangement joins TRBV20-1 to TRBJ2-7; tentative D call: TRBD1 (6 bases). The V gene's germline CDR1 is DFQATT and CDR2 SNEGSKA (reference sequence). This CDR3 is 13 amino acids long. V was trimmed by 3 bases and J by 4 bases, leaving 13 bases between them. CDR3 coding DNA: TGCAGTGCTAGTAATGCACAGGGATACGAGCAGTACTTC. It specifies CSASNAQGYEQYF.

The CDR3 DNA reads TGTGCCAGCAGCCCCCAGGGTAGCGGCCCCTACGAGCAGTACTTC. Translating it yields CASSPQGSGPYEQYF. The chain has TRBV7-9 and TRBJ2-7, with D possibly TRBD2 on 6 matching bases. From germline, CDR1 is SEHNR and CDR2 FQNEAQ (reference sequence). This CDR3 is 15 amino acids long. Trimming pared 5 bases from V and 2 bases from J, leaving 16 bases between.

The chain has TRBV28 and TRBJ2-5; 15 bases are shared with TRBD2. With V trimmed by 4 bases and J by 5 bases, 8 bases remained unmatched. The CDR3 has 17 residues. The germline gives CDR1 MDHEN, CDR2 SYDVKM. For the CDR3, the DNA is TGTGCCAGCAGTTGGACCGGGACTAGCGGGAGGAAGGAGACCCAGTACTTC. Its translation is CASSWTGTSGRKETQYF.

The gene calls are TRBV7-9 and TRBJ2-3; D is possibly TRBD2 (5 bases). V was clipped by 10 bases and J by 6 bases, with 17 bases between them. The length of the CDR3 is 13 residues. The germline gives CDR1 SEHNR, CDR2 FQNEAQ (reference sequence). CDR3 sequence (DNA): TGTGCCACCTCGGACTCGACCCGGGATACGCAGTATTTT. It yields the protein CATSDSTRDTQYF.

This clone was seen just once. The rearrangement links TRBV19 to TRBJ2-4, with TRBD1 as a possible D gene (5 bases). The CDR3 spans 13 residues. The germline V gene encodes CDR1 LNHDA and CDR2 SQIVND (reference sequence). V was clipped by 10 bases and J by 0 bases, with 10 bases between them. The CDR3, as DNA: TGTGCCACCTCCCAGGGAGCCAAAAACATTCAGTACTTC. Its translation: CATSQGAKNIQYF. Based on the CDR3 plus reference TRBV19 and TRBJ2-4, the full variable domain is DGGITQSPKYLFRKEGQNVTLSCEQNLNHDAMYWYRQDPGQGLRLIYYSQIVNDFQKGDIAEGYSVSREKKESFPLTVTSAQKNPTAFYLCATSQGAKNIQYFGAGTRLSVL.

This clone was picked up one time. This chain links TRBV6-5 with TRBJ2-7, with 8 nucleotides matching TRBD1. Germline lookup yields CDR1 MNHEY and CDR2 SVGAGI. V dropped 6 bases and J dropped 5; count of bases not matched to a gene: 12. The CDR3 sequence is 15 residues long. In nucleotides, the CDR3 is TGTGCCAGCAGCAATCCCGGGACAGGTAATGACGAGCAGTACTTC. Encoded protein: CASSNPGTGNDEQYF.

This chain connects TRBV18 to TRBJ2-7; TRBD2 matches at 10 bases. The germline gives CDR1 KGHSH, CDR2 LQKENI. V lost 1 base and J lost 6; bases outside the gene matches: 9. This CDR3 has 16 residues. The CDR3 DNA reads TGTGCCAGCTCACCACGAGATCCGGGACTAGCGACCGAGCAGTACTTC. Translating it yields CASSPRDPGLATEQYF.

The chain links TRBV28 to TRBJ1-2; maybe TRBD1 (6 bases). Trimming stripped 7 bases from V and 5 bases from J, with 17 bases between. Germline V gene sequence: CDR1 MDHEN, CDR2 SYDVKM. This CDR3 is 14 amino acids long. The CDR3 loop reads CASTLLGQTYGYTF. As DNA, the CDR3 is TGTGCCAGCACCTTGCTGGGACAAACATATGGCTACACCTTC.

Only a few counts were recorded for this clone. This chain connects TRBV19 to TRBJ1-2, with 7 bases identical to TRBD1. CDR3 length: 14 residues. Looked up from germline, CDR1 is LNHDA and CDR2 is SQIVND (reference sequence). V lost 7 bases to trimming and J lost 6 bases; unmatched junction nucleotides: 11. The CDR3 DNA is TGTGCCAGTAAGGATGACCAGGGGGTGGATGGCTACACCTTC. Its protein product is CASKDDQGVDGYTF.

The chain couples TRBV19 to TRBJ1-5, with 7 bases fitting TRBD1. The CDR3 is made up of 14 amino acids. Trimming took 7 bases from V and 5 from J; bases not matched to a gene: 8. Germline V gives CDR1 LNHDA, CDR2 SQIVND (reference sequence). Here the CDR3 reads CASTTTGLDQPQHF. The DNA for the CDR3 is TGTGCCAGTACCACGACAGGGTTGGATCAGCCCCAGCATTTT.

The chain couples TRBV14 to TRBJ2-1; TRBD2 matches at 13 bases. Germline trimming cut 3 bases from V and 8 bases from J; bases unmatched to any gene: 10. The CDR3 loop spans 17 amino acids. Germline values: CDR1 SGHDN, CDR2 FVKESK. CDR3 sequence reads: CASSQDRGLAGFDEQFF. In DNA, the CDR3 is TGTGCCAGCAGCCAGGACAGGGGACTAGCGGGATTCGATGAGCAGTTCTTC.

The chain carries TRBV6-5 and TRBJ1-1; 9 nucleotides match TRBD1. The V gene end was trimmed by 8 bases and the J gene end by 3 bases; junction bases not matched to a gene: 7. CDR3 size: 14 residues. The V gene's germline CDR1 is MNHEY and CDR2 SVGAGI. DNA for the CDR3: TGTGCCAGCCTCGGACAGGGGCGGGACACTGAAGCTTTCTTT. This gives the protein CASLGQGRDTEAFF.

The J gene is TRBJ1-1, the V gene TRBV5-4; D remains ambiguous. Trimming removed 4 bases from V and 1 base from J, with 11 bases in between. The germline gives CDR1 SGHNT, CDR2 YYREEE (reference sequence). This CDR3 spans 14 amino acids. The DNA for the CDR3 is TGTGCCAGCAGCGTGACTAGACCGAACACTGAAGCTTTCTTT. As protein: CASSVTRPNTEAFF.

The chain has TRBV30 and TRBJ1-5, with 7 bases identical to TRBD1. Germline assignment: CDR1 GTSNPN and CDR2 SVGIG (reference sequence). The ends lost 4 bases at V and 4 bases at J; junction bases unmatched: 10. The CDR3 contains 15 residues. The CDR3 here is CAWTTGGTANQPQHF. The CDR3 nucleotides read TGTGCCTGGACTACTGGGGGGACAGCTAATCAGCCCCAGCATTTT.

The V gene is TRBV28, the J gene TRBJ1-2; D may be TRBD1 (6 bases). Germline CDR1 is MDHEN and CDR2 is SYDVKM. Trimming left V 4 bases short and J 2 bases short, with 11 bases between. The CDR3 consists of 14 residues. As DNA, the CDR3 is TGTGCCAGCAGTTCTACAGGGTGGAACTATGGCTACACCTTC. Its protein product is CASSSTGWNYGYTF.

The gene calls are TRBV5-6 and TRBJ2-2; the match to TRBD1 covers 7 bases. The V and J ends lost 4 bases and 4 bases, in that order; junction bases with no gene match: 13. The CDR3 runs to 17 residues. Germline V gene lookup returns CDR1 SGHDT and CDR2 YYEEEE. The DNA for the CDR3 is TGTGCCAGCAGCCCGACAGGGAGACGTCGGGTCACCGGGGAGCTGTTTTTT. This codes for CASSPTGRRRVTGELFF.

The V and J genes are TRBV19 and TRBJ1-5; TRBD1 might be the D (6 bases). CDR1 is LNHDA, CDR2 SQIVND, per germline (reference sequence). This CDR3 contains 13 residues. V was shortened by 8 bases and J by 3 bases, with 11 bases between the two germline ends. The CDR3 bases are TGTGCCAGTTCCGGGGACAACAATCAGCCCCAGCATTTT. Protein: CASSGDNNQPQHF.

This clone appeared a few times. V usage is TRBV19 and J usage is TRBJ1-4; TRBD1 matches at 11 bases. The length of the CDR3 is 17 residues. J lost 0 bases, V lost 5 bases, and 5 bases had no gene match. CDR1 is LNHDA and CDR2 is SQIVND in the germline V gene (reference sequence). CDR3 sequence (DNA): TGTGCCAGTAGTCTTCTGGGACAGGGGGCAACTAATGAAAAACTGTTTTTT. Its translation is CASSLLGQGATNEKLFF.

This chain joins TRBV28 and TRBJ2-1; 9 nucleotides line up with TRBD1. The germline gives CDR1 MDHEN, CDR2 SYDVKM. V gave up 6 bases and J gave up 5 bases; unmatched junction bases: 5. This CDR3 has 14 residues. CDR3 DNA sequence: TGTGCCAGCAGCCAGGGGACAGGGCACAATGAGCAGTTCTTC. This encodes CASSQGTGHNEQFF.

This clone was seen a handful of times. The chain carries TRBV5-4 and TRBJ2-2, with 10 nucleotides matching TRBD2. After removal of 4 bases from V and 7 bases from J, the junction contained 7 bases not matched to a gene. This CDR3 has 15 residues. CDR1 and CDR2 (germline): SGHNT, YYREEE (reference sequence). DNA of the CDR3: TGTGCCAGCAGCGTGGGACTAGCGATTATCGGGGAGCTGTTTTTT. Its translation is CASSVGLAIIGELFF.